The 6 T cell receptor beta chains below come from one sample, sequenced in a study of molecular identifiers for immune sequencing clone quantification. TCRdb ran MiXCR on the PCR reads and lists one entry per CDR3 protein. Of around 94,000 distinct CDR3 sequences listed, 30% to 35% are singletons. The sample comprised naive CD8+ T cells from blood, with Jurkat cell RNA spiked in. This sample's subset: FACS-sorted CD8+CD4-CCR7+CD45RA+ naive T cells. The receptors originated from a human donor in good health. Some libraries in this study had Jurkat cell RNA spiked in.

The J gene is TRBJ2-7, the V gene TRBV7-3; 7 nucleotides agree with TRBD1. Trimming took 4 bases from V and 0 from J; bases not matched to a gene: 6. Germline loops: CDR1 SGHTA, CDR2 FQGTGA. The CDR3 extends over 15 amino acids. The CDR3 nucleotides read TGTGCCAGCAGCTCTTCTTGGGACAGCTCCTACGAGCAGTACTTC. This encodes CASSSSWDSSYEQYF. The entire variable domain, with the rest obtained from reference TRBV7-3 and TRBJ2-7, is as follows: GAGVSQTPSNKVTEKGKYVELRCDPISGHTALYWYRQSLGQGPEFLIYFQGTGAADDSGLPNDRFFAVRPEGSVSTLKIQRTERGDSAVYLCASSSSWDSSYEQYFGPGTRLTVT.

The chain combines TRBV24-1 with TRBJ2-2; D may be TRBD1 or TRBD2 (5 bases each). In germline, CDR1 is KGHDR, CDR2 SFDVKD. V shed 9 bases and J shed 6 bases, with 13 bases lying between them. This CDR3 has 13 residues. As DNA, the CDR3 is TGTGCCACCGCCCGCCGGGGCTCCGGGGAGCTGTTTTTT. This gives the protein CATARRGSGELFF.

This clonotype showed up many times. The CDR3 loop reads CATSDFVTGDLVETQYF. CDR3 in DNA: TGTGCCACCAGTGATTTTGTTACAGGGGATCTGGTAGAGACCCAGTACTTC. The gene calls are TRBV24-1 and TRBJ2-5, with 7 nucleotides matching TRBD1. With V trimmed by 1 base and J by 4 bases, 11 bases remained unmatched. Germline V gene sequence: CDR1 KGHDR, CDR2 SFDVKD. CDR3 size: 17 residues.

Of note for this clonotype: A read error may produce the germline difference seen at one junction end. The V gene is TRBV27, the J gene TRBJ2-1, with TRBD2 as a possible D gene (5 bases). The germline CDR1 and CDR2 sequences are MNHEY and SMNVEV (reference sequence). The length of the CDR3 is 12 residues. The DNA of the CDR3 is TGTGCCAGCAGTCTGGGGAGTAGTGAGCGGTTCTTC. It codes for CASSLGSSERFF.

This clonotype was seen at least ten times. The chain links TRBV9 to TRBJ2-3; the D gene is possibly TRBD1 (6 bases). Germline values: CDR1 SGDLS, CDR2 YYNGEE. V was cut by 2 bases and J by 2 bases, with 9 bases left in between. The CDR3 is 14 residues long. CDR3 sequence: CASSVDSPTDTQYF. The CDR3 region has the DNA TGTGCCAGCAGCGTGGACAGTCCCACAGATACGCAGTATTTT.

This chain links TRBV11-2 with TRBJ2-3, with TRBD1 as a possible D gene (6 bases). From germline, CDR1 is SGHAT and CDR2 FQNNGV. The CDR3 loop spans 14 amino acids. Trimming removed 5 bases from V and 5 bases from J, with 14 bases in between. The CDR3 loop reads CASSLRQVQDTQYF. CDR3 nucleotides: TGTGCCAGCAGCCTGAGACAGGTTCAAGATACGCAGTATTTT.